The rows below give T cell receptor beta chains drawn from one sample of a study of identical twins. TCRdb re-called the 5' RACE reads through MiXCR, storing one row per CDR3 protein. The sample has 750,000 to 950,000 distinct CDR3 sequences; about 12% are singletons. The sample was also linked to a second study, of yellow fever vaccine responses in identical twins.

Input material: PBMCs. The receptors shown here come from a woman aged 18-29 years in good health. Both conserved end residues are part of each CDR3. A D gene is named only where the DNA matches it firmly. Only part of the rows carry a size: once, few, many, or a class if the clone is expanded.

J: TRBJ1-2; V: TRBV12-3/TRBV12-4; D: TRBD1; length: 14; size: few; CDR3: CASSLPPGGDGYTF; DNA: TGTGCCAGCAGCCTACCCCCAGGGGGCGATGGCTACACCTTC
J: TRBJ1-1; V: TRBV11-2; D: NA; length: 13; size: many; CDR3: CASSTAGSTEAFF; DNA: TGTGCCAGCAGCACCGCAGGGAGCACTGAAGCTTTCTTT
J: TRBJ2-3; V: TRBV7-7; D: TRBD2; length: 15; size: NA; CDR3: CASSLQAGNTDTQYF; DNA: TGTGCCAGCAGCTTACAAGCGGGAAACACAGATACGCAGTATTTT
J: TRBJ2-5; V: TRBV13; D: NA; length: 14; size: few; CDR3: CASSQGQQQETQYF; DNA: TGTGCCAGCAGCCAAGGACAGCAACAAGAGACCCAGTACTTC
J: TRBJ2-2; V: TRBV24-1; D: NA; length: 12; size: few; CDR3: CATSANTGELFF; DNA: TGTGCCACCAGTGCCAACACCGGGGAGCTGTTTTTT
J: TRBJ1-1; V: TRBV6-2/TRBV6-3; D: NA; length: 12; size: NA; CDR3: CASSRDILGAFF; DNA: TGTGCCAGCAGCAGGGACATTCTTGGGGCTTTCTTT
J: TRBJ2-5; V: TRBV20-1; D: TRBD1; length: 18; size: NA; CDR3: CSARGNREFGTGGETQYF; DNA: TGCAGTGCTAGGGGAAACAGAGAATTTGGGACAGGGGGAGAGACCCAGTACTTC
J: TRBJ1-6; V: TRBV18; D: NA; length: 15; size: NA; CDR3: CASSPYGRDNSPLHF; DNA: TGTGCCAGCTCACCCTACGGCAGGGATAATTCACCCCTCCACTTT
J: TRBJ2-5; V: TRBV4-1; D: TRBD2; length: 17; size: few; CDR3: CASSQATSGGSQETQYF; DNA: TGCGCCAGCAGCCAGGCTACTAGCGGGGGCTCCCAAGAGACCCAGTACTTC
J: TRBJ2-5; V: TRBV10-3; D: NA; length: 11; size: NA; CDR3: CAISDGLAQYF; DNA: TGTGCCATCAGTGACGGGTTGGCCCAGTACTTC
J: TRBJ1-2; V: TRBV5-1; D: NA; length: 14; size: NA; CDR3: CASSLETAAYGYTF; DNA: TGCGCCAGCAGCTTGGAGACGGCAGCCTATGGCTACACCTTC
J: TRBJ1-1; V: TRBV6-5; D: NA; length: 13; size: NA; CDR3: CASSSSTALEAFF; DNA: NA
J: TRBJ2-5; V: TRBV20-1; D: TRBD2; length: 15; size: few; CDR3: CSALGTRQRQETQYF; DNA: TGCAGTGCCCTAGGGACTAGGCAGCGCCAAGAGACCCAGTACTTC
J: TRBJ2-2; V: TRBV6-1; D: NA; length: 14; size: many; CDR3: CASSTYQDTGELFF; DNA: TGTGCCAGCAGTACCTACCAGGACACCGGGGAGCTGTTTTTT
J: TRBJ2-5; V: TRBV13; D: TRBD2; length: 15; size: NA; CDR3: CASSFSAGGMETQYF; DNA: TGTGCCAGCAGCTTTAGTGCGGGAGGGATGGAGACCCAGTACTTC
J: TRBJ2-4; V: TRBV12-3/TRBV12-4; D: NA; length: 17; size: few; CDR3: CASSLSRGPLAKNIQYF; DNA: TGTGCCAGCAGTTTGTCCCGGGGCCCGCTAGCCAAAAACATTCAGTACTTC
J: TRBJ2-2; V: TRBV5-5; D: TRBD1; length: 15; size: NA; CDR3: CASSKTGVDTGELFF; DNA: TGTGCCAGCAGTAAGACAGGGGTTGACACCGGGGAGCTGTTTTTT
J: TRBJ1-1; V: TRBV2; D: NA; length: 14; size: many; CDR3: CASSEDGRPIEAFF; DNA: TGTGCCAGCAGTGAAGATGGACGGCCTATTGAAGCTTTCTTT
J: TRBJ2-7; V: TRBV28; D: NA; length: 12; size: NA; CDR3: CASRGLTYEQYF; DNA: TGTGCCAGCCGCGGACTGACCTACGAGCAGTACTTC
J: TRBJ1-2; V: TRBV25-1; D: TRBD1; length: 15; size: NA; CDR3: CASSEVGTGVYGYTF; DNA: TGTGCCAGCAGTGAAGTAGGGACAGGGGTTTATGGCTACACCTTC
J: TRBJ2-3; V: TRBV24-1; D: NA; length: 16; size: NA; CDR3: CATSDYVGPERDTQYF; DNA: TGTGCCACCAGTGATTACGTAGGCCCCGAGAGAGATACGCAGTATTTT
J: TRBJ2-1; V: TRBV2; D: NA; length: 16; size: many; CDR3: CASSEFASDTGNEQFF; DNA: TGTGCCAGCAGTGAATTCGCTAGCGATACAGGGAATGAGCAGTTCTTC